The entry that follows covers one T cell receptor beta chain sequence. What it binds is not known. V lost 0 bases to trimming and J lost 10 bases; unmatched junction nucleotides: 9. Germline loops: CDR1 MNHEY, CDR2 SVGAGI. The CDR3 length is 15 residues. Approximately 100,000 TCR templates were measured in each sample. Method: immunoSEQ multiplex PCR; TCRdb's copy keeps in-frame clones and lacks some. The sample records fewer than 65,000 clones, nearly 95% being singletons. This entry is derived from a study of siplizumab effects on memory and regulatory T cells. Study observations and caveats: Poor capture below about 10^-5 frequency left most alloreactive clones unmapped to unstimulated subsets. Suppressive capability of dividing Tregs from siplizumab cultures went unverified.

The sequenced material came from CD8+ T cells sorted from blood. The source of this sequence is a human donor in good health. The genes are TRBV6-5 and TRBJ2-1; 7 nucleotides align to TRBD2. The DNA of the CDR3 is TGTGCCAGCAGTTACTCGAAACCCTCGACTAGCGAGCAGTTCTTC. Protein sequence: CASSYSKPSTSEQFF.